The 18 T cell receptor beta chains given below trace back to one sample, sequenced in a study of CD8+ T cells in alopecia areata. cDNA prepared by RNA extraction and subsequent reverse transcription served as the template for sequencing. Profiled with immunoSEQ multiplex PCR; TCRdb holds only in-frame clones, not every one. The data contain some 180,000 clones, about 47% of them seen just once; the ten biggest clones take up over 9.5%. Treatment reported: oral pan-JAK inhibitor, 5-10 mg twice daily. The specimen was CD8+ T cells sorted from blood, collected at roughly week 52, from a patient treated with tofacitinib. These receptors were collected from a human donor with alopecia areata.

This rearrangement joins TRBV25-1 to TRBJ1-2; 9 bases are a match to TRBD1. The germline CDR1 and CDR2 sequences are MGHDK and SYGVNS. This CDR3 has 16 residues. V was pared by 5 bases and J by 8 bases, with 15 bases of the junction left unmatched. DNA for the CDR3: TGTGCCAGCAGTCCCCGGGACAGGGTCATCTATGGCGGCTACACCTTC. Its protein product is CASSPRDRVIYGGYTF.

CDR3 DNA: TGTGCCTTAGGTAGTAGGACAGCGCTATCTGGGGCCAACGTCCTGACTTTC. Translation: CALGSRTALSGANVLTF. The chain combines TRBV10-3 with TRBJ2-6; TRBD1 is a possible D gene (6 bases). The CDR3 extends over 17 amino acids. Per germline, CDR1 ENHRY and CDR2 SYGVKD. V shed 11 bases and J shed 1 base, with 21 bases lying between them.

The chain combines TRBV19 with TRBJ1-1, with no clear D. Trimming took off 5 bases at V and 8 bases at J, with 18 bases between the two ends. The CDR3 runs to 14 residues. The germline CDR1 and CDR2 sequences are LNHDA and SQIVND (reference sequence). The CDR3 region is CASSPLHGYEEAFF. As DNA, the CDR3 is TGTGCCAGTAGTCCCCTACACGGCTACGAAGAAGCTTTCTTT.

Points on this clone: At one end the junction does not follow the germline gene, possibly because of a read error. This chain joins TRBV5-4 and TRBJ2-7; the D is unclear. CDR1 and CDR2 from the germline V gene are SGHNT and YYREEE (reference sequence). The CDR3 totals 13 residues. The CDR3 region is CASSLDESYEQYF. The CDR3 nucleotides are TGTGCCAGCAGTTTGGACGAATCCTACGAGCAGTACTTC.

Details on this clone: A junction boundary mismatches the germline segment, possibly from a read error. The chain carries TRBV5-4 and TRBJ1-5; TRBD1 matches 8 bases. This CDR3 comprises 13 residues. Germline CDR1 and CDR2: SGHNT and YYREEE (reference sequence). Written as DNA, the CDR3 is TGTGCCAGCAGTTTGGACAGGGCTCAGCCCCAGCATTTT. Translated: CASSLDRAQPQHF.

This clone was counted a single time. This chain connects TRBV29-1 to TRBJ1-2; 10 nucleotides line up with TRBD1. Germline V lookup: CDR1 SQVTM, CDR2 ANQGSEA. The CDR3 extends over 14 amino acids. V was pared by 6 bases and J by 3 bases, with 7 bases of the junction left unmatched. The CDR3 coding sequence is TGCAGCGTCCAGACAGGGGGCGGTTACTATGGCTACACCTTC. This encodes CSVQTGGGYYGYTF.

The chain uses TRBV10-3 and TRBJ2-7; TRBD2 matches 11 bases. The CDR3 sequence is 12 residues long. Germline V gives CDR1 ENHRY, CDR2 SYGVKD. The V and J ends lost 6 bases and 7 bases, in that order; junction bases with no gene match: 2. The CDR3: CAIRGLAEEQYF. DNA of the CDR3: TGTGCCATCAGGGGACTAGCGGAGGAGCAGTACTTC.

The V and J genes are TRBV29-1 and TRBJ2-7; D might be TRBD2 (5 bases). This CDR3 region has 13 residues. Per germline, CDR1 SQVTM and CDR2 ANQGSEA. V lost 3 bases and J lost 0, with 9 bases in between. CDR3 protein: CSVEEATSYEQYF. In DNA, the CDR3 is TGCAGCGTTGAGGAGGCAACCTCCTACGAGCAGTACTTC.

This rearrangement joins TRBV29-1 to TRBJ1-3; 7 bases agree with TRBD1. V lost 4 bases and J lost 1; bases outside the gene matches: 4. Germline-derived CDR1 and CDR2 are SQVTM and ANQGSEA. The CDR3 has 14 amino acids. CDR3 sequence reads: CSVGARGSGNTIYF. The CDR3 DNA reads as TGCAGCGTTGGGGCCAGGGGGTCTGGAAACACCATATATTTT. Full variable domain (rest looked up from reference TRBV29-1 and TRBJ1-3): SAVISQKPSRDICQRGTSLTIQCQVDSQVTMMFWYRQQPGQSLTLIATANQGSEATYESGFVIDKFPISRPNLTFSTLTVSNMSPEDSSIYLCSVGARGSGNTIYFGEGSWLTVV.

On this clone: This probably arose from a read error, given a far larger clone one base away. This chain uses TRBV30 with TRBJ2-7; 10 bases are shared with TRBD1. The germline V gene has CDR1 GTSNPN and CDR2 SVGIG (reference sequence). V shed 4 bases, J shed 7 bases, and the junction held 10 bases outside the gene matches. This CDR3 spans 14 amino acids. The CDR3 spells CAWTPGTGVLEQYF. The CDR3 coding sequence is TGTGCCTGGACTCCAGGGACAGGGGTTCTGGAGCAGTACTTC.

This sequence joins TRBV30 and TRBJ1-1, with TRBD1 matching over 9 bases. Trimming removed 2 bases from V and 8 bases from J; junction bases left unmatched: 0. The CDR3 is 11 residues long. CDR1 GTSNPN and CDR2 SVGIG come from the germline V gene (reference sequence). The CDR3 DNA follows: TGTGCCTGGAGTACAGGGGGCGAAGCTTTCTTT. Amino acid sequence: CAWSTGGEAFF.

In DNA form, the CDR3 reads TGCGCCAGCAGCTTGCGAATCAAGGGGGTGAACACCGGGGAGCTGTTTTTT. It encodes CASSLRIKGVNTGELFF. This chain joins TRBV5-1 and TRBJ2-2, with D perhaps TRBD1 (6 bases). The V gene's germline CDR1 is SGHRS and CDR2 YFSETQ. V lost 1 base and J 1 base, leaving 14 bases between the germline ends. This CDR3 has 17 residues.

There are a few counts of this clone. The chain uses TRBV18 and TRBJ1-2, with 7 bases that match TRBD1. CDR1 KGHSH and CDR2 LQKENI come from the germline V gene. After removal of 4 bases from V and 4 bases from J, the junction contained 6 bases not matched to a gene. This CDR3 has 14 amino acids. The CDR3 DNA reads TGTGCCAGCTCACTGGGGACAGAGGGCTATGGCTACACCTTC. Encoded protein: CASSLGTEGYGYTF. The full variable domain, rest sourced from reference TRBV18 and TRBJ1-2, is NAGVMQNPRHLVRRRGQEARLRCSPMKGHSHVYWYRQLPEEGLKFMVYLQKENIIDESGMPKERFSAEFPKEGPSILRIQQVVRGDSAAYFCASSLGTEGYGYTFGSGTRLTVV.

V is TRBV29-1 and J is TRBJ1-2; possible D gene TRBD1, 5 bases. The CDR3 covers 12 residues. Between the trimmed V and J ends, which lost 4 bases and 4 bases, there was a span of 10 bases. Germline V gene sequence: CDR1 SQVTM, CDR2 ANQGSEA. In DNA form, the CDR3 reads TGCAGCGTTGCAAAGGGGACCTATGGCTACACCTTC. Encoded protein: CSVAKGTYGYTF.

CDR3 in amino acids: CASSHTDKPYEQYF. In DNA, the CDR3 is TGTGCCAGCAGCCACACGGACAAGCCCTACGAGCAGTACTTC. The chain recombines TRBV13 with TRBJ2-7, with D perhaps matching TRBD1 (5 bases). V dropped 5 bases and J dropped 2 bases, with 13 bases sitting between them. The CDR3 runs to 14 residues. CDR1 and CDR2 from the germline V gene are PRHDT and FYEKMQ (reference sequence).

In this sample, this clone turned up a few times. V and J are TRBV6-1 and TRBJ2-1, with D maybe TRBD1 (6 bases). Trimming took off 4 bases at V and 0 bases at J, with 13 bases between the two ends. CDR1 and CDR2 from the germline V gene are MNHNS and SASEGT. The CDR3 spans 16 residues. CDR3 residues: CASSVLRGFSYNEQFF. For the CDR3, the DNA is TGTGCCAGCAGTGTCCTTAGGGGGTTCTCCTACAATGAGCAGTTCTTC.

The chain is built from TRBV30 and TRBJ2-1, with TRBD2 as a possible D gene (5 bases). The CDR3 has 15 amino acids. Germline V lookup: CDR1 GTSNPN, CDR2 SVGIG (reference sequence). Trimming stripped 1 base from V and 10 bases from J, with 20 bases between. The CDR3: CAWSGGRGAGWEQFF. The CDR3 DNA follows: TGTGCCTGGAGTGGCGGTCGGGGTGCGGGCTGGGAGCAGTTCTTC.

V is TRBV29-1 and J is TRBJ1-3; D is undetermined. The CDR3 is made up of 13 amino acids. The V and J ends lost 4 bases and 0 bases respectively, with 7 bases between them. CDR1 and CDR2 from the germline V gene are SQVTM and ANQGSEA. CDR3 in amino acids: CSVGRPSGNTIYF. The CDR3 bases are TGCAGCGTTGGCAGGCCCTCTGGAAACACCATATATTTT.